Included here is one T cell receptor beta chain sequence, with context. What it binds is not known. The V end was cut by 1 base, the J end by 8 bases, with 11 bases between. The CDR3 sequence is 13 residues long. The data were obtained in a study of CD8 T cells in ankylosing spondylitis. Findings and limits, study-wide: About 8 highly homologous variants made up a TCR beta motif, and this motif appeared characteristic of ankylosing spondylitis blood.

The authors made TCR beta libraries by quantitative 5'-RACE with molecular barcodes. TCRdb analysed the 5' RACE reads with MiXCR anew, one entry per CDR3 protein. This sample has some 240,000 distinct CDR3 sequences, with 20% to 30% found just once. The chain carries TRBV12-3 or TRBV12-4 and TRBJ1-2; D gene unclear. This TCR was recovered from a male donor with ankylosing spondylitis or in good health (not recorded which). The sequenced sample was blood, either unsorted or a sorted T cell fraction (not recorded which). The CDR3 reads CASSLGGSNGYTF. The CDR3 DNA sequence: TGTGCCAGCAGTTTAGGGGGTTCTAACGGCTACACCTTC.